This entry lists 8 T cell receptor beta chains sequenced from one sample in a study of OX40 agonist ivuxolimab in advanced cancers. The assay was immunoSEQ multiplex PCR, and TCRdb's table has in-frame clones only and misses some. The data show some 60,000 clones, around 90% seen once. Source: CD4+ or CD8+ T cells sorted from blood, taken in a trial of the OX40 agonist ivuxolimab. These receptors came from an adult with an advanced solid tumor such as melanoma, head and neck, liver or kidney cancer.

The CDR3, as DNA: TGTGCCAGCAGCTTACCTCGACTTAGCGGGAGTGAGACCCAGTACTTC. Its protein product is CASSLPRLSGSETQYF. This chain joins TRBV7-9 and TRBJ2-5, with 9 bases aligning to TRBD2. CDR3 length: 16 amino acids. Losses at the gene ends were 2 bases for V and 5 bases for J; bases not matched to a gene: 9. Germline V gene data show CDR1 as SEHNR and CDR2 as FQNEAQ (reference sequence). Looking up the rest from reference TRBV7-9 and TRBJ2-5 gives the full variable domain: DTGVSQNPRHKITKRGQNVTFRCDPISEHNRLYWYRQTLGQGPEFLTYFQNEAQLEKSRLLSDRFSAERPKGSFSTLEIQRTEQGDSAMYLCASSLPRLSGSETQYFGPGTRLLVL.

V is TRBV5-1 and J is TRBJ2-7; the D gene is possibly TRBD2 (5 bases). V was clipped by 4 bases and J by 4 bases, with 15 bases between them. This CDR3 spans 14 amino acids. The germline gives CDR1 SGHRS, CDR2 YFSETQ. DNA of the CDR3: TGCGCCAGCAGCCGGACCGGGATAAGGTACGAGCAGTACTTC. It yields the protein CASSRTGIRYEQYF.

CDR3 protein: CASSVAGTNSDTQYF. As DNA, the CDR3 is TGTGCCAGCAGTGTAGCGGGGACCAACTCAGATACGCAGTATTTT. This chain uses TRBV2 with TRBJ2-3, with TRBD2 matching 8 bases. The CDR3 totals 15 residues. V gave up 4 bases and J gave up 4 bases; unmatched junction bases: 7. The germline V gene encodes CDR1 SNHLY and CDR2 FYNNEI. Drawing the rest from reference TRBV2 and TRBJ2-3, the complete variable domain is EPEVTQTPSHQVTQMGQEVILRCVPISNHLYFYWYRQILGQKVEFLVSFYNNEISEKSEIFDDQFSVERPDGSNFTLKIRSTKLEDSAMYFCASSVAGTNSDTQYFGPGTRLTVL.

The genes are TRBV4-2 and TRBJ1-4, with 7 nucleotides matching TRBD1. Trimming removed 3 bases from V and 6 bases from J; junction bases left unmatched: 4. The germline V gene encodes CDR1 LGHNA and CDR2 YNFKEQ. The CDR3 totals 14 residues. DNA for the CDR3: TGTGCCAGCAGCCACCCCGGGACAGATGAAAAACTGTTTTTT. Translated, it gives CASSHPGTDEKLFF.

This clone was counted once. The V call is TRBV7-9, the J call TRBJ2-4; 7 bases are a match to TRBD2. The junction had 3 bases not matched to a gene; V was cut back by 1 base and J by 3 bases. Germline V gene lookup returns CDR1 SEHNR and CDR2 FQNEAQ (reference sequence). The CDR3 has 15 amino acids. CDR3 protein: CASSLVGGGKNIQYF. CDR3 sequence (DNA): TGTGCCAGCAGCTTAGTGGGCGGGGGCAAAAACATTCAGTACTTC.

The V call is TRBV18, the J call TRBJ2-2, with 9 bases aligning to TRBD1. CDR1 and CDR2 (germline): KGHSH, LQKENI. V lost 3 bases to trimming and J lost 4 bases; unmatched junction nucleotides: 9. The CDR3 has 17 amino acids. CDR3 residues: CASSPLGTGMGTGELFF. In DNA form, the CDR3 reads TGTGCCAGCTCACCTCTCGGGACAGGGATGGGCACCGGGGAGCTGTTTTTT.

The chain is built from TRBV29-1 and TRBJ2-1, with D perhaps matching TRBD2 (6 bases). V lost 7 bases to trimming and J lost 4 bases, with 17 bases between them. The CDR3 contains 14 residues. Germline V lookup: CDR1 SQVTM, CDR2 ANQGSEA. The CDR3 DNA sequence: TGCAGCGGGGGTTCGGGACTGACATACAATGAGCAGTTCTTC. Translation gives CSGGSGLTYNEQFF.

This chain links TRBV5-1 with TRBJ1-2; D gene uncertain. CDR3 size: 13 residues. CDR1 and CDR2 from the germline V gene are SGHRS and YFSETQ. Trimming pared 5 bases from V and 1 base from J, leaving 9 bases between. This chain's CDR3 is CASSEDGNYGYTF. CDR3 coding DNA: TGCGCCAGCAGTGAGGACGGTAACTATGGCTACACCTTC.